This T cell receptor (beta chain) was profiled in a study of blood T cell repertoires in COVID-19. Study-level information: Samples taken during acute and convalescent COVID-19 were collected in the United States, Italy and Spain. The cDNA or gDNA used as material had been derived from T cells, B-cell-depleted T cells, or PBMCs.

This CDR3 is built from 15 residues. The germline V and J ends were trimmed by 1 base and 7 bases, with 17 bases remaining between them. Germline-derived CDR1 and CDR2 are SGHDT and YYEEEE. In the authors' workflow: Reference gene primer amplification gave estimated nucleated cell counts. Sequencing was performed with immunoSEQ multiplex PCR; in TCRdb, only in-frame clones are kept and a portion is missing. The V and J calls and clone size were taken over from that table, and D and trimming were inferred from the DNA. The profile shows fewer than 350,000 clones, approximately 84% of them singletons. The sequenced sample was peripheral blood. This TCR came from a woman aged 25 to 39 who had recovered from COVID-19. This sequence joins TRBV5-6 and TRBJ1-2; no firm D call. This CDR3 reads CASSLLTPRTTGYTF. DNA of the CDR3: TGTGCCAGCAGCTTGTTAACCCCGAGGACTACTGGCTACACCTTC.